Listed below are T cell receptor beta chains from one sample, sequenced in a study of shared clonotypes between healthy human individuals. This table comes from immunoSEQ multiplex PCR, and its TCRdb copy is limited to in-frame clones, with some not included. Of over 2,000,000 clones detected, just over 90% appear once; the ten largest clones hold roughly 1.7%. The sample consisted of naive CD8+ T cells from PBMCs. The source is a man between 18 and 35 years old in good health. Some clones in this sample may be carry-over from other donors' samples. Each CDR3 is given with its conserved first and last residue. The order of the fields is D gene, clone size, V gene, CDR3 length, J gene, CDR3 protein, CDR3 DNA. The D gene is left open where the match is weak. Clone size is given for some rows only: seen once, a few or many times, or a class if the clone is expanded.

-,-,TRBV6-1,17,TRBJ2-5,CASSDSLLETAQETQYF,TGTGCCAGCAGTGACAGTCTGCTGGAGACTGCCCAAGAGACCCAGTACTTC
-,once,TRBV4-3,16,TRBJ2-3,CASSQMRERASDTQYF,TGCGCCAGCAGCCAAATGAGGGAAAGGGCCTCCGATACGCAGTATTTT
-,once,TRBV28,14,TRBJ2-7,CASSLTENSYEQYF,TGTGCCAGCAGCCTGACGGAGAACTCCTACGAGCAGTACTTC
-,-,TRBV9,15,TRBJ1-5,CASSLGDGSNQPQHF,TGTGCCAGCAGCCTTGGTGATGGGAGCAATCAGCCCCAGCATTTT
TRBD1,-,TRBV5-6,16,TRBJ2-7,CASSLIRTGFSYEQYF,TGTGCCAGCAGCTTGATTCGGACAGGGTTCTCCTACGAGCAGTACTTC
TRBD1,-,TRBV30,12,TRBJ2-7,CAWSGTGYEQYF,TGTGCCTGGAGTGGGACAGGGTACGAGCAGTACTTC
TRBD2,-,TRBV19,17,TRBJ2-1,CASSRGGLAASYNEQFF,TGTGCCAGTAGCCGAGGAGGACTAGCGGCCTCCTACAATGAGCAGTTCTTC
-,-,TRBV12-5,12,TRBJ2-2,CASGPDTGELFF,TGTGCTAGTGGTCCGGACACCGGGGAGCTGTTTTTT
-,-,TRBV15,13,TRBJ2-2,CATRGSSPGELFF,TGTGCCACCAGAGGATCTAGTCCCGGGGAGCTGTTTTTT
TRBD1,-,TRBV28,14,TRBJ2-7,CASSTDRVPYEQYF,TGTGCCAGCAGTACTGACAGGGTGCCCTACGAGCAGTACTTC
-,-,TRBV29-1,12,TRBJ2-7,CSVYGTSYEQYF,TGCAGCGTTTACGGGACTTCCTACGAGCAGTACTTC
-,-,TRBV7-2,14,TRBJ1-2,CASSLLGPGYGYTF,TGTGCCAGCAGCTTACTAGGGCCGGGCTATGGCTACACCTTC
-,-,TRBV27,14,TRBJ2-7,CASSFVGRTYEQYF,TGTGCCAGCAGTTTTGTGGGCAGAACCTACGAGCAGTACTTC
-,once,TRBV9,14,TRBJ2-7,CASSVGRSSYEQYF,TGTGCCAGCAGCGTAGGAAGGAGCTCCTACGAGCAGTACTTC
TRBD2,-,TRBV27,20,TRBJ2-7,CASSPLRWREMEANAYEQYF,TGTGCCAGCAGTCCACTCCGTTGGCGGGAGATGGAGGCGAATGCCTACGAGCAGTACTTC
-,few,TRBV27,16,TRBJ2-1,CASSSVEWSSYNEQFF,TGTGCCAGCAGTTCGGTGGAGTGGAGCTCCTACAATGAGCAGTTCTTC
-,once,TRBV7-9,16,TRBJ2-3,CASSLPYSAGTDTQYF,TGTGCCAGCAGCTTACCTTACAGCGCCGGCACAGATACGCAGTATTTT
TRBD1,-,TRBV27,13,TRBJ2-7,CASSSHRGYEQYF,TGTGCCAGCAGTTCTCACAGGGGCTACGAGCAGTACTTC
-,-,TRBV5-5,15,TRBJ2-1,CASSLQEKGYNEQFF,TGTGCCAGCAGCTTGCAGGAGAAAGGCTACAATGAGCAGTTCTTC
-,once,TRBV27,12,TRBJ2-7,CASSLSGYEQYF,TGTGCCAGCAGTTTATCTGGCTACGAGCAGTACTTC
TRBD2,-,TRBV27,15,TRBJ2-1,CASSELAGALNEQFF,TGTGCCAGCAGTGAACTAGCGGGAGCCCTCAATGAGCAGTTCTTC
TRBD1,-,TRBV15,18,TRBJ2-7,CATSNRAVGTDSTYEQYF,TGTGCCACCAGCAACCGAGCCGTAGGGACAGACAGTACCTACGAGCAGTACTTC
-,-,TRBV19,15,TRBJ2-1,CASSIQSLSYNEQFF,TGTGCCAGTAGTATCCAGTCCCTCTCCTACAATGAGCAGTTCTTC
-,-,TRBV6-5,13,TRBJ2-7,CASSSSDNNEQYF,TGTGCCAGCAGTTCCTCAGACAATAACGAGCAGTACTTC
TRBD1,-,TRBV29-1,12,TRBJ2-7,CSVEGQDYEQYF,TGCAGCGTTGAGGGACAGGACTACGAGCAGTACTTC
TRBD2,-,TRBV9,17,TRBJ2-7,CASSAHNGLAGDHEQYF,TGTGCCAGCAGCGCCCATAACGGACTAGCGGGAGACCACGAGCAGTACTTC
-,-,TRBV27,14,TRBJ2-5,CASSPRDEQETQYF,TGTGCCAGCAGCCCCCGGGACGAGCAAGAGACCCAGTACTTC
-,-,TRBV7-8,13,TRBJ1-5,CASKGLGNQPQHF,TGTGCCAGCAAAGGCCTCGGCAATCAGCCCCAGCATTTT
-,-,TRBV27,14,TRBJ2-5,CASSLQQYQETQYF,TGTGCCAGCAGTTTGCAACAATACCAAGAGACCCAGTACTTC
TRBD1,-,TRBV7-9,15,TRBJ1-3,CASSDRTGSGNTIYF,TGTGCCAGCAGCGATAGGACAGGCTCTGGAAACACCATATATTTT
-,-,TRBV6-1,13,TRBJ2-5,CASSDGDGETQYF,TGTGCCAGCAGTGATGGGGATGGCGAGACCCAGTACTTC
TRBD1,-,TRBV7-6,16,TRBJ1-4,CASSPTPGTGLEKLFF,TGTGCCAGCAGCCCGACACCCGGGACAGGGCTTGAAAAACTGTTTTTT
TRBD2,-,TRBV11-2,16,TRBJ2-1,CASSLGGLAGYNEQFF,TGTGCCAGCAGCTTAGGAGGGCTAGCGGGCTACAATGAGCAGTTCTTC
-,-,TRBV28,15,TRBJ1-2,CASSLYGLSSYGYTF,TGTGCCAGCAGCCTTTACGGTCTCTCGTCTTATGGCTACACCTTC
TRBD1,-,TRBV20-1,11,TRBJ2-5,CSAGTGVTQYF,TGCAGTGCTGGGACAGGCGTGACCCAGTACTTC
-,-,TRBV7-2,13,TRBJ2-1,CASSLDLRGEQFF,TGTGCCAGCAGCTTAGATTTACGGGGCGAGCAGTTCTTC
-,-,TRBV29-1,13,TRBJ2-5,CSVAVWGEETQYF,TGCAGCGTCGCGGTTTGGGGAGAAGAGACCCAGTACTTC
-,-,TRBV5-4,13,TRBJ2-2,CASSFEDTGELFF,TGTGCCAGCAGCTTCGAGGACACCGGGGAGCTGTTTTTT
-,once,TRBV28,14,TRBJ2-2,CASKGGPNTGELFF,TGTGCCAGCAAAGGGGGGCCGAACACCGGGGAGCTGTTTTTT
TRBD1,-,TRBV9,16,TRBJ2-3,CASSVVAGGLTDTQYF,TGTGCCAGCAGCGTAGTGGCAGGGGGCCTCACAGATACGCAGTATTTT
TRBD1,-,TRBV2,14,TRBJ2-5,CASSEYGRGETQYF,TGTGCCAGCAGTGAATATGGCAGGGGGGAGACCCAGTACTTC